The TCR beta chain described here comes from a study of neoadjuvant anti-PD-1 for oral cavity cancer. Findings and limits, study-wide: Only three patients per response group were TCR-analyzed; validation needed. After neoadjuvant nivolumab, PBMC T cell clonality was significantly higher in non-responders than responders.

Losses at the gene ends were 3 bases for V and 4 bases for J; bases not matched to a gene: 10. Germline V lookup: CDR1 GTSNPN, CDR2 SVGIG (reference sequence). CDR3 length equals 17 residues. PBMC libraries mostly used roughly 500 ng of input genomic DNA, with six replicates per sample. Some clones are missing from TCRdb's copy, which holds only in-frame ones; the method was immunoSEQ multiplex PCR. The sample gives around 15,000 clones, around 69% of which show up once; over 2.5% is in the top ten. Concerning this clone: Antigen specificity is unknown.

The chain uses TRBV30 and TRBJ2-1, with 12 bases matching TRBD2. This clonotype was obtained from a person between 40 and 85 years old with oral cavity squamous cell carcinoma. This sample comprised PBMCs, obtained before nivolumab (anti-PD-1) treatment. The CDR3 DNA sequence: TGTGCCTGGAGGCCCCGGACTAGCGGGACCCTTTACAATGAGCAGTTCTTC. Translation: CAWRPRTSGTLYNEQFF.